These 30 T cell receptor beta chains came from one sample sequenced in a study of T cells in Graves' hyperthyroidism and ophthalmopathy. The investigators amplified TCR beta CDR3 regions from RNA transcripts. The HTBI primer set drove a first-round RT-PCR of the TCR CDR3. TCRdb used MiXCR to reprocess the multiplex PCR reads, holding one entry per CDR3 protein. Altogether over 500,000 distinct CDR3 sequences are present, roughly 15% being singletons, with the ten largest covering 25% to 35%. The sample taken for sequencing was blood. All receptors derive from a woman aged 25 to 39 with Graves' ophthalmopathy.

Only a few counts were recorded for this clonotype. The V gene is TRBV6-2 or TRBV6-3, the J gene TRBJ2-5, with a tentative D call TRBD1 (5 bases). Germline-derived CDR1 and CDR2 are MNHEY and SVGEGT. This CDR3 is 14 amino acids long. The ends were cut back, 7 bases at V and 0 bases at J, with 12 bases in the middle. Here the CDR3 DNA reads TGTGCCAGCAAGGACACACTAAACCAAGAGACCCAGTACTTC. Amino acids: CASKDTLNQETQYF.

This clonotype was counted only a few times. The CDR3 loop reads CASSAGSPNYGYTF. The CDR3 bases are TGTGCCAGCAGTGCGGGGTCTCCTAACTATGGCTACACCTTC. This rearrangement joins TRBV6-1 to TRBJ1-2; no clear D gene. Trimming stripped 4 bases from V and 0 bases from J, with 9 bases between. Germline assignment: CDR1 MNHNS and CDR2 SASEGT. The CDR3 is 14 residues long.

This clonotype was detected only a few times. The chain uses TRBV4-3 and TRBJ2-7, with 7 bases matching TRBD2. Germline-derived CDR1 and CDR2 are LGHNA and YSLEER. There are 16 residues in the CDR3. V shed 0 bases and J 3 bases; nucleotides not matched to a gene: 8. Here the CDR3 DNA reads TGCGCCAGCAGCCAAGATCGACGGGGGGTCAGCTACGAGCAGTACTTC. This translates into CASSQDRRGVSYEQYF.

Note on this clonotype: The junction shows a germline mismatch at one end, possibly a read error. This sequence joins TRBV7-7 and TRBJ2-1; the match to TRBD2 covers 8 bases. Germline V CDR1 and CDR2: SSHAT, FNYEAQ (reference sequence). This CDR3 has 23 amino acids. CDR3 DNA sequence: TGTGCTAGCAGCCCTGTGGCTAGCGGGCCGGTCTCCGGCGAGAAAGGGACCTACAATGAGCAGTTCTTC. It specifies CASSPVASGPVSGEKGTYNEQFF.

In this sample, this clonotype turned up many times. The J gene is TRBJ2-3, the V gene TRBV3-1, with D unresolved. With 5 bases removed from V and 6 bases from J, the gap between germline ends came to 12 bases. CDR3 length: 13 residues. Per germline, CDR1 LGHDT and CDR2 YNNKEL (reference sequence). In nucleotides, the CDR3 is TGTGCCAGCAGCTTCGGGCCCTGGGATACGCAGTATTTT. This gives the protein CASSFGPWDTQYF.

This clonotype has at least ten counts. The V gene is TRBV20-1, the J gene TRBJ2-5; 12 nucleotides agree with TRBD2. There are 14 residues in the CDR3. Germline V lookup: CDR1 DFQATT, CDR2 SNEGSKA (reference sequence). The V gene end was trimmed by 5 bases and the J gene end by 2 bases; junction bases not matched to a gene: 3. CDR3 amino acids: CSAPSGRVQETQYF. CDR3 in DNA: TGCAGTGCTCCTAGCGGGAGGGTTCAAGAGACCCAGTACTTC.

This clonotype turned up a few times. The chain combines TRBV2 with TRBJ1-1; D perhaps matches TRBD1 (6 bases). The CDR3 loop spans 12 amino acids. Germline CDR1 reads SNHLY; CDR2 reads FYNNEI. Trimming took 5 bases from V and 7 from J, leaving 11 bases between them. Written as DNA, the CDR3 is TGTGCCAGCAGTACCGGACAGAATGAAGCTTTCTTT. Its protein product is CASSTGQNEAFF.

Only a few counts were recorded for this clonotype. The chain uses TRBV27 and TRBJ2-7; 10 nucleotides align to TRBD1. Germline V gene sequence: CDR1 MNHEY, CDR2 SMNVEV (reference sequence). The V and J ends lost 2 bases and 3 bases, in that order; junction bases with no gene match: 10. The CDR3 covers 17 residues. The CDR3 sequence is CASSLITGTGVHYEQYF. As DNA, the CDR3 is TGTGCCAGCAGTTTAATAACGGGGACAGGGGTTCACTACGAGCAGTACTTC.

This chain connects TRBV2 to TRBJ1-5; D gene ambiguous. The V gene's germline CDR1 is SNHLY and CDR2 FYNNEI. V gave up 2 bases and J gave up 0 bases, with 5 bases separating them. CDR3 size: 14 residues. CDR3 sequence: CASSERLSNQPQHF. CDR3 in DNA: TGTGCCAGCAGTGAAAGACTTAGCAATCAGCCCCAGCATTTT.

The chain recombines TRBV6-1 with TRBJ2-4; D possibly corresponds to TRBD1 (6 bases). CDR3 length: 13 amino acids. V lost 1 base to trimming and J lost 9 bases, with 10 bases between them. Germline loops: CDR1 MNHNS, CDR2 SASEGT. CDR3 nucleotide sequence: TGTGCCAGCAGTGAAGGGGTCAGGGGCATTCAGTACTTC. It encodes CASSEGVRGIQYF.

The chain is built from TRBV6-1 and TRBJ2-7; the D gene is possibly TRBD2 (6 bases). The V end was cut by 6 bases, the J end by 4 bases, with 19 bases between. Germline CDR1 reads MNHNS; CDR2 reads SASEGT. CDR3 size: 15 residues. CDR3 region: CASSRVTRGGYEQYF. CDR3 coding DNA: TGTGCCAGCAGCAGAGTGACTAGGGGCGGATACGAGCAGTACTTC.

The chain couples TRBV9 to TRBJ2-3; 10 positions agree with TRBD2. The J segment lost 2 bases and the V segment lost 2 bases, leaving 5 bases of the junction unmatched. The CDR3 is 16 residues long. Germline lookup yields CDR1 SGDLS and CDR2 YYNGEE. As DNA, the CDR3 is TGTGCCAGCAGCGTCATAGCGGGAGGTTCCACAGATACGCAGTATTTT. The encoded protein is CASSVIAGGSTDTQYF. Filled out from reference TRBV9 and TRBJ2-3, the complete variable domain reads DSGVTQTPKHLITATGQRVTLRCSPRSGDLSVYWYQQSLDQGLQFLIQYYNGEERAKGNILERFSAQQFPDLHSELNLSSLELGDSALYFCASSVIAGGSTDTQYFGPGTRLTVL.

This clonotype occurred a few times. This rearrangement joins TRBV7-9 to TRBJ2-6, with D perhaps matching TRBD2 (5 bases). The V end was cut by 3 bases, the J end by 0 bases, with 18 bases between. CDR1 and CDR2 from the germline V gene are SEHNR and FQNEAQ (reference sequence). There are 19 residues in the CDR3. CDR3 amino acids: CASSLTWGVNPSGANVLTF. In DNA, the CDR3 is TGTGCCAGCAGCTTGACCTGGGGAGTAAACCCCTCTGGGGCCAACGTCCTGACTTTC.

This clonotype occurred many times. The V gene is TRBV30, the J gene TRBJ2-3; TRBD1 matches at 7 bases. The V gene end was trimmed by 2 bases and the J gene end by 6 bases; junction bases not matched to a gene: 8. The CDR3 runs to 14 residues. Germline lookup yields CDR1 GTSNPN and CDR2 SVGIG (reference sequence). The CDR3 nucleotides are TGTGCCTGGAGTTCCAAGGGGGCTCGGGATACGCAGTATTTT. Its protein is CAWSSKGARDTQYF. The whole variable domain, remainder taken from reference TRBV30 and TRBJ2-3, is SQTIHQWPATLVQPVGSPLSLECTVEGTSNPNLYWYRQAAGRGLQLLFYSVGIGQISSEVPQNLSASRPQDRQFILSSKKLLLSDSGFYLCAWSSKGARDTQYFGPGTRLTVL.

This clonotype was counted a few times. The chain employs TRBV6-2 or TRBV6-3 and TRBJ2-7, with 12 bases aligning to TRBD2. Looked up from germline, CDR1 is MNHEY and CDR2 is SVGEGT. This CDR3 has 16 amino acids. The V and J ends lost 6 bases and 6 bases, in that order; junction bases with no gene match: 12. Here the CDR3 reads CASRPSGRALGGEQYF. The DNA of the CDR3 is TGTGCCAGCAGACCTAGCGGGAGGGCCTTGGGAGGCGAGCAGTACTTC.

The rearrangement uses TRBV12-3 or TRBV12-4 and TRBJ2-1; a possible D gene is TRBD2 (5 bases). The V gene lost 11 bases and the J gene lost 6 bases, with 20 bases spanning the gap. This CDR3 is 14 amino acids long. The CDR3 DNA follows: TGTGCCTCCCACCCCGGACTCGACGTCAATGAGCAGTTCTTC. Translation: CASHPGLDVNEQFF.

The table lists this clonotype with many counts. The rearrangement uses TRBV28 and TRBJ1-5; 9 positions match TRBD1. From germline, CDR1 is MDHEN and CDR2 SYDVKM. Trimming removed 4 bases from V and 1 base from J; junction bases left unmatched: 20. This CDR3 contains 21 residues. The CDR3 bases are TGTGCCAGCAGTTCCACGGGACAGGGTGGAGTAGGGGTATGGAGCAATCAGCCCCAGCATTTT. Its translation: CASSSTGQGGVGVWSNQPQHF.

This clonotype was observed a handful of times. The genes are TRBV18 and TRBJ2-5, with 12 bases matching TRBD2. Germline V CDR1 and CDR2: KGHSH, LQKENI. The CDR3 contains 17 residues. V lost 8 bases to trimming and J lost 4 bases; unmatched junction nucleotides: 14. CDR3 sequence (DNA): TGTGCCAGCCTCCTTAATCGACTAGCGGGAGTTGGAGAGACCCAGTACTTC. As protein: CASLLNRLAGVGETQYF.

Ten or more counts support this clonotype. The CDR3 DNA sequence: TGTGCCAGCACCCTAGACAGGGCTTATGGCTACACCTTC. Its translation is CASTLDRAYGYTF. V gene TRBV2 combines with J gene TRBJ1-2; TRBD1 matches at 7 bases. This CDR3 region has 13 residues. J gave up 5 bases and V 7 bases, and 7 bases lay outside the gene matches. Germline V CDR1 and CDR2: SNHLY, FYNNEI. Based on the CDR3 plus reference TRBV2 and TRBJ1-2, the full variable domain is EPEVTQTPSHQVTQMGQEVILRCVPISNHLYFYWYRQILGQKVEFLVSFYNNEISEKSEIFDDQFSVERPDGSNFTLKIRSTKLEDSAMYFCASTLDRAYGYTFGSGTRLTVV.

A note on this clonotype: The germline gene is not matched at one end of the junction; a read error may be the cause. V gene TRBV5-1 combines with J gene TRBJ1-2; 10 positions match TRBD1. This CDR3 region has 14 residues. Per germline, CDR1 SGHRS and CDR2 YFSETQ. The CDR3 loop reads CASSLGTGVSGHTF. CDR3 nucleotide sequence: TGCGCCAGCAGCTTAGGGACAGGGGTCTCTGGCCACACCTTC.

The sample holds a few counts of this clonotype. V is TRBV3-1 and J is TRBJ2-3, with no clear D. V was clipped by 0 bases and J by 3 bases, with 16 bases between them. Germline CDR1 reads LGHDT; CDR2 reads YNNKEL (reference sequence). The CDR3 covers 17 residues. As DNA, the CDR3 is TGTGCCAGCAGCCAAGATCTCAACTCGGAGACGACAGATACGCAGTATTTT. Protein: CASSQDLNSETTDTQYF.

This clonotype was found many times. CDR3 DNA: TGCAGTGCTAGAGACTTACAGGGGTCCTACGAGCAGTACTTC. Its protein product is CSARDLQGSYEQYF. V is TRBV20-1 and J is TRBJ2-7, with TRBD1 identical over 7 bases. CDR3 length: 14 amino acids. CDR1 and CDR2 from the germline V gene are DFQATT and SNEGSKA (reference sequence). The J segment lost 1 base and the V segment lost 0 bases, leaving 3 bases of the junction unmatched.

The genes are TRBV5-4 and TRBJ2-5; no firm D call. The CDR3 loop spans 14 amino acids. CDR1 SGHNT and CDR2 YYREEE come from the germline V gene (reference sequence). With 1 base removed from V and 4 bases from J, the gap between germline ends came to 11 bases. CDR3 in DNA: TGTGCCAGCAGCTTGAGTGGTCTCCGAGAGACCCAGTACTTC. Translating gives CASSLSGLRETQYF.

V gene TRBV9 combines with J gene TRBJ2-1; TRBD2 matches 9 bases. V shed 0 bases, J shed 4 bases, and the junction held 8 bases outside the gene matches. The CDR3 runs 17 residues. From germline, CDR1 is SGDLS and CDR2 YYNGEE. Here the CDR3 reads CASSVGISGSYYNEQFF. The CDR3 nucleotides are TGTGCCAGCAGCGTAGGTATTAGCGGGAGCTATTACAATGAGCAGTTCTTC. Full variable domain (outside the CDR3, taken from reference TRBV9 and TRBJ2-1): DSGVTQTPKHLITATGQRVTLRCSPRSGDLSVYWYQQSLDQGLQFLIQYYNGEERAKGNILERFSAQQFPDLHSELNLSSLELGDSALYFCASSVGISGSYYNEQFFGPGTRLTVL.

The table lists this clonotype with many counts. The V call is TRBV5-1, the J call TRBJ2-3; maybe TRBD2 (7 bases). Deletions cut 6 bases from V and 2 bases from J, with 13 bases between. From germline, CDR1 is SGHRS and CDR2 YFSETQ. This CDR3 contains 14 residues. The CDR3 reads CASTLGGLTDTQYF. Written as DNA, the CDR3 is TGCGCCAGCACCCTGGGGGGGCTCACAGATACGCAGTATTTT.

V gene TRBV2 combines with J gene TRBJ1-1; D gene unclear. The CDR3 runs to 16 residues. The germline CDR1 and CDR2 sequences are SNHLY and FYNNEI. Trimming pared 0 bases from V and 0 bases from J, leaving 11 bases between. The CDR3 bases are TGTGCCAGCAGTGAAGCTCCCCTGAGAATGAACACTGAAGCTTTCTTT. Translating gives CASSEAPLRMNTEAFF.

This clonotype was detected many times. J is TRBJ2-7 and V is TRBV11-2; D not certain. Germline lookup yields CDR1 SGHAT and CDR2 FQNNGV. V was shortened by 8 bases and J by 7 bases, with 18 bases between the two germline ends. The CDR3 has 13 amino acids. DNA of the CDR3: TGTGCCAGCCACTCGGTTGGGTCGTGGGAGCAGTACTTC. Its protein product is CASHSVGSWEQYF.

This clonotype was counted at least ten times. The chain has TRBV11-2 and TRBJ2-3; D assignment may be TRBD1 or TRBD2 (6 bases each). CDR1 and CDR2 from the germline V gene are SGHAT and FQNNGV. Trimming removed 5 bases at V and 4 bases at J, with 16 bases between. CDR3 length equals 15 residues. CDR3 sequence: CASSPISGAPDTQYF. CDR3 nucleotide sequence: TGTGCCAGCAGCCCCATCTCGGGGGCCCCAGATACGCAGTATTTT.

The chain uses TRBV7-9 and TRBJ1-1; D not certain. CDR1 and CDR2 from the germline V gene are SEHNR and FQNEAQ (reference sequence). V shed 1 base and J shed 2 bases, with 11 bases lying between them. The CDR3 runs to 15 residues. The CDR3 nucleotides read TGTGCCAGCAGCTTAGACGGGAGAAAAAACACTGAAGCTTTCTTT. This codes for CASSLDGRKNTEAFF. Looking up the rest from reference TRBV7-9 and TRBJ1-1 gives the full variable domain: DTGVSQNPRHKITKRGQNVTFRCDPISEHNRLYWYRQTLGQGPEFLTYFQNEAQLEKSRLLSDRFSAERPKGSFSTLEIQRTEQGDSAMYLCASSLDGRKNTEAFFGQGTRLTVV.

J is TRBJ2-5 and V is TRBV28, with TRBD2 matching 9 bases. CDR1 is MDHEN, CDR2 SYDVKM, per germline. The CDR3 loop spans 15 amino acids. Germline trimming cut 6 bases from V and 5 bases from J; bases unmatched to any gene: 10. The CDR3 protein is CASRPDLAGMETQYF. The CDR3 DNA reads as TGTGCCAGCAGGCCCGATCTAGCGGGAATGGAGACCCAGTACTTC.